This is a list of T cell receptor beta chains from one sample in a study of chemoradiotherapy in HPV16-positive cancers. Using immunoSEQ multiplex PCR, the repertoire was profiled, and TCRdb retains in-frame clones only, with some absent. The repertoire consists of under 8,500 clones, with roughly 80% occurring once and the leading ten covering more than 15%. This sample was taken from a patient who underwent chemoradiotherapy. These receptors originate from a human donor with HPV-associated anogenital cancer. Each CDR3 is given with its conserved first and last residue. The D gene is left open where the match is weak.

v_call: TRBV19
d_call: NA
j_call: TRBJ1-6
cdr3_aa: CAGKWRVFRYSYNSPLHF
cdr3_nt: TGTGCCGGTAAATGGAGGGTTTTTCGGTATTCCTATAATTCACCCCTCCACTTT

v_call: TRBV4-2
d_call: NA
j_call: TRBJ1-2
cdr3_aa: CASSQGLSSSYGYTF
cdr3_nt: TGTGCCAGCAGCCAAGGTCTCAGTTCTTCATATGGCTACACCTTC

v_call: TRBV10-3
d_call: NA
j_call: TRBJ2-5
cdr3_aa: CAIRRGGLQETQYF
cdr3_nt: TGTGCCATCAGAAGAGGGGGACTTCAAGAGACCCAGTACTTC

v_call: TRBV2
d_call: NA
j_call: TRBJ1-2
cdr3_aa: CASSANREGGYTF
cdr3_nt: TGTGCCAGCAGCGCCAACAGGGAGGGGGGCTACACCTTC

v_call: TRBV19
d_call: TRBD2
j_call: TRBJ2-3
cdr3_aa: CASSMAGETDTQYF
cdr3_nt: TGTGCCAGTAGTATGGCGGGGGAGACAGATACGCAGTATTTT

v_call: TRBV4-2
d_call: TRBD2
j_call: TRBJ2-5
cdr3_aa: CASSQGAGGGETQYF
cdr3_nt: TGTGCCAGCAGCCAAGGGGCCGGGGGGGGTGAGACCCAGTACTTC

v_call: TRBV9
d_call: TRBD1
j_call: TRBJ2-5
cdr3_aa: CASSVGDSKETQYF
cdr3_nt: TGTGCCAGCAGCGTAGGGGACAGCAAAGAGACCCAGTACTTC

v_call: TRBV7-9
d_call: TRBD1
j_call: TRBJ2-7
cdr3_aa: CASNGQGAFYEQYF
cdr3_nt: TGTGCCAGCAACGGACAGGGGGCGTTCTACGAGCAGTACTTC

v_call: TRBV2
d_call: NA
j_call: TRBJ1-3
cdr3_aa: CASRKANAGNTIYF
cdr3_nt: TGTGCCAGCAGGAAGGCAAATGCTGGAAACACCATATATTTT

v_call: TRBV27
d_call: TRBD1
j_call: TRBJ2-5
cdr3_aa: CASSSGTGGVETQYF
cdr3_nt: TGTGCCAGCAGCTCCGGGACAGGGGGCGTGGAGACCCAGTACTTC

v_call: TRBV2
d_call: TRBD2
j_call: TRBJ2-1
cdr3_aa: CASAPWGAGPYNEQFF
cdr3_nt: TGTGCCTCGGCTCCTTGGGGAGCGGGGCCGTACAATGAGCAGTTCTTC

v_call: TRBV2
d_call: NA
j_call: TRBJ1-2
cdr3_aa: CASREAGDGYTF
cdr3_nt: TGTGCCAGCAGAGAAGCAGGAGATGGCTACACCTTC

v_call: TRBV29-1
d_call: TRBD1
j_call: TRBJ1-2
cdr3_aa: CSVLGRDRGHGYTF
cdr3_nt: TGCAGCGTCCTCGGCCGGGACAGGGGGCATGGCTACACCTTC

v_call: TRBV7-3
d_call: NA
j_call: TRBJ1-1
cdr3_aa: CASSLSSGSTEAFF
cdr3_nt: TGTGCCAGCAGCTTAAGTTCGGGAAGCACTGAAGCTTTCTTT

v_call: TRBV5-1
d_call: TRBD2
j_call: TRBJ2-3
cdr3_aa: CASGRQTSAKLTDTQYF
cdr3_nt: TGCGCCAGCGGACGTCAAACTAGCGCCAAACTCACAGATACGCAGTATTTT

v_call: TRBV28
d_call: NA
j_call: TRBJ2-7
cdr3_aa: CASSLSIGTPYEQYF
cdr3_nt: TGTGCCAGCAGTTTATCGATCGGGACACCCTACGAGCAGTACTTC

v_call: TRBV28
d_call: TRBD2
j_call: TRBJ2-7
cdr3_aa: CASSARGGGAHTYEQYF
cdr3_nt: TGTGCCAGCAGTGCGCGCGGGGGAGGGGCGCATACCTACGAGCAGTACTTC

v_call: TRBV6-5
d_call: TRBD1
j_call: TRBJ1-6
cdr3_aa: CASSRRDRGNSPLHF
cdr3_nt: TGTGCCAGCAGTCGACGGGACAGGGGAAATTCACCCCTCCACTTT

v_call: TRBV4-1
d_call: TRBD2
j_call: TRBJ2-5
cdr3_aa: CASSQDILAGGLKTQYF
cdr3_nt: TGCGCCAGCAGCCAAGATATACTAGCGGGGGGGCTTAAGACCCAGTACTTC